These 30 T cell receptor beta chains were all obtained from the same sample, sequenced in a study of blood T cell repertoires in COVID-19. Data came from immunoSEQ multiplex PCR; TCRdb stores just in-frame clones and leaves some out. The sample contains about 61,000 clones, roughly 88% of which appear only once. The sample comprised peripheral blood. The receptors stem from a human donor in a cohort sampled during active COVID-19.

The CDR3 protein is CASSLSSSGPLDTQYF. CDR3 in DNA: TGTGCCAGCAGTTTATCTTCTAGCGGTCCGCTCGATACGCAGTATTTT. This sequence joins TRBV27 and TRBJ2-3, with TRBD2 matching over 7 bases. CDR1 is MNHEY and CDR2 is SMNVEV in the germline V gene (reference sequence). The CDR3 has 16 residues. The ends lost 0 bases at V and 6 bases at J; junction bases unmatched: 9.

This CDR3 is CASSRGLAGDTQYF. The DNA of the CDR3 is TGTGCCAGCTCACGGGGACTAGCGGGAGATACGCAGTATTTT. This sequence joins TRBV18 and TRBJ2-3, with TRBD2 matching 12 bases. Germline CDR1 is KGHSH and CDR2 is LQKENI. There are 14 residues in the CDR3. Germline trimming cut 4 bases from V and 5 bases from J; bases unmatched to any gene: 1.

This sequence joins TRBV11-2 and TRBJ2-7, with D possibly TRBD2 on 7 matching bases. This CDR3 is built from 14 residues. CDR1 SGHAT and CDR2 FQNNGV come from the germline V gene. Trimming cost V 5 bases and J 2 bases, with 13 bases left between them. The CDR3 loop reads CASSGGDNAYEQYF. The CDR3 region has the DNA TGTGCCAGCAGCGGGGGGGACAACGCCTACGAGCAGTACTTC.

This sequence joins TRBV28 and TRBJ2-3; 12 nucleotides line up with TRBD2. The trim removed 3 bases at V and 0 bases at J, leaving 4 bases unmatched. Germline V CDR1 and CDR2: MDHEN, SYDVKM. This CDR3 is 17 amino acids long. The chain's CDR3 is CASSLRTSGTSTDTQYF. The CDR3 DNA sequence: TGTGCCAGCAGTTTGAGGACTAGCGGGACCAGCACAGATACGCAGTATTTT.

This chain links TRBV5-6 with TRBJ2-7, with TRBD1 matching 8 bases. This CDR3 has 16 residues. Germline V gene lookup returns CDR1 SGHDT and CDR2 YYEEEE. With V trimmed by 4 bases and J by 2 bases, 11 bases remained unmatched. Written as DNA, the CDR3 is TGTGCCAGCAGCGACCTGGGACAGGAGGGCGCCTACGAGCAGTACTTC. Its translation: CASSDLGQEGAYEQYF.

The V and J genes are TRBV23-1 and TRBJ1-5; TRBD1 might be the D (6 bases). TRBV23-1 is placed among ORFs of uncertain function. V lost 2 bases and J lost 0, with 8 bases in between. This CDR3 has 15 amino acids. The CDR3 spells CASSQRTDSNQPQHF. In DNA, the CDR3 is TGCGCCAGCAGTCAAAGGACAGATAGCAATCAGCCCCAGCATTTT.

The chain employs TRBV29-1 and TRBJ2-5; 7 bases fit TRBD1. This CDR3 contains 13 residues. The V and J ends lost 7 bases and 1 base, in that order; junction bases with no gene match: 6. CDR1 is SQVTM, CDR2 ANQGSEA, per germline. This chain's CDR3 is CSAQTGIQETQYF. The CDR3 DNA sequence: TGCAGCGCTCAGACAGGGATCCAAGAGACCCAGTACTTC.

This rearrangement joins TRBV6-5 to TRBJ2-1, with D perhaps TRBD2 (7 bases). Trimming shortened V by 1 base and J by 6 bases, and 16 bases separated the two germline ends. CDR1 is MNHEY and CDR2 is SVGAGI in the germline V gene. The CDR3 has 16 amino acids. The CDR3 nucleotides are TGTGCCAGCAGTTACTACCGCGGGGGCACTACCAATGAGCAGTTCTTC. This encodes CASSYYRGGTTNEQFF.

The chain recombines TRBV6-5 with TRBJ1-5; 11 bases map to TRBD1. This CDR3 spans 15 amino acids. Germline CDR1 reads MNHEY; CDR2 reads SVGAGI. With 8 bases clipped from V and 6 bases from J, the junction kept 9 bases outside the gene matches. The CDR3 loop reads CASAPGQGVSQPQHF. The CDR3 bases are TGTGCCAGCGCACCGGGACAGGGGGTTAGTCAGCCCCAGCATTTT.

The chain's CDR3 is CASTPVGQGNYEQYF. The DNA for the CDR3 is TGTGCCAGCACCCCGGTAGGACAGGGAAACTACGAGCAGTACTTC. J is TRBJ2-7 and V is TRBV11-2, with 8 positions matching TRBD1. Trimming cost V 7 bases and J 3 bases; bases outside gene matches: 11. The CDR3 spans 15 residues. Per germline, CDR1 SGHAT and CDR2 FQNNGV.

The chain links TRBV19 to TRBJ2-7; 12 bases match TRBD2. J gave up 4 bases and V 5 bases, and 6 bases lay outside the gene matches. This CDR3 is 15 amino acids long. Germline loops: CDR1 LNHDA, CDR2 SQIVND (reference sequence). CDR3 sequence reads: CASSFLAGGKYEQYF. The CDR3 region has the DNA TGTGCCAGTAGTTTTCTAGCGGGAGGGAAATACGAGCAGTACTTC.

The genes are TRBV7-6 and TRBJ2-7, with a weak D call TRBD1 (5 bases). This CDR3 spans 13 amino acids. Trimming removed 1 base at V and 6 bases at J, with 10 bases between. Germline V gene lookup returns CDR1 SGHVS and CDR2 FNYEAQ. DNA of the CDR3: TGTGCCAGCAGCTTAGAGTCAGGGCTCGAGCAGTACTTC. It specifies CASSLESGLEQYF.

The chain has TRBV7-6 and TRBJ1-1, with 8 bases lining up with TRBD1. CDR3 length: 14 amino acids. V shed 5 bases and J 1 base; nucleotides not matched to a gene: 3. The germline V gene has CDR1 SGHVS and CDR2 FNYEAQ. This CDR3 reads CASSLGQGNTEAFF. The CDR3 DNA reads as TGTGCCAGCAGCCTTGGACAGGGGAACACTGAAGCTTTCTTT.

The CDR3 here is CASSKAKGPGANVLTF. Written as DNA, the CDR3 is TGTGCCAGCAGCAAAGCGAAGGGGCCAGGGGCCAACGTCCTGACTTTC. The chain uses TRBV21-1 and TRBJ2-6; no check of the table's D call, TRBD1, against the DNA was made. TRBV21-1 is deemed a pseudogene. This CDR3 is 16 amino acids long.

For the CDR3, the DNA is TGTGCCAGCAGTGAACTCCGGGTGCCCTCTGGGGCCAACGTCCTGACTTTC. Amino acids: CASSELRVPSGANVLTF. This chain links TRBV6-1 with TRBJ2-6, with D hard to call. V was shortened by 2 bases and J by 0 bases, with 11 bases between the two germline ends. The CDR3 spans 17 residues. Per germline, CDR1 MNHNS and CDR2 SASEGT.

This clone was detected only once. The J gene is TRBJ2-3, the V gene TRBV19, with 8 bases aligning to TRBD2. Trimming at V came to 5 bases and at J to 2 bases, leaving 6 bases not matched to a gene. This CDR3 is built from 15 residues. Germline V lookup: CDR1 LNHDA, CDR2 SQIVND (reference sequence). The CDR3 region has the DNA TGTGCCAGTAGTCACAGCGGGAGATCCACAGATACGCAGTATTTT. Amino acid sequence: CASSHSGRSTDTQYF.

The chain joins TRBV19 to TRBJ1-2; 9 bases agree with TRBD1. After removal of 3 bases from V and 8 bases from J, the junction contained 4 bases not matched to a gene. The germline V gene has CDR1 LNHDA and CDR2 SQIVND (reference sequence). The CDR3 has 13 amino acids. For the CDR3, the DNA is TGTGCCAGTAGTATCGACAGGGGGAAGGGCTACACCTTC. As protein: CASSIDRGKGYTF.

The CDR3: CATSIEYEQFF. DNA of the CDR3: TGTGCCACTTCTATTGAATATGAGCAGTTCTTC. V is TRBV6-5 and J is TRBJ2-1; unclear D gene. This CDR3 is 11 amino acids long. Germline V gene lookup returns CDR1 MNHEY and CDR2 SVGAGI. V gave up 10 bases and J gave up 8 bases, with 12 bases separating them.

The rearrangement uses TRBV11-2 and TRBJ1-2, with unresolved D. The CDR3 extends over 13 amino acids. V lost 5 bases, J lost 0 bases, and 7 bases lay in between. CDR1 is SGHAT, CDR2 FQNNGV, per germline. This CDR3 is CASSLTTNYGYTF. CDR3 DNA sequence: TGTGCCAGCAGCCTGACAACTAACTATGGCTACACCTTC.

The table lists this clone with a count of one. V usage is TRBV19 and J usage is TRBJ1-5, with D tentatively TRBD1 (6 bases). This CDR3 comprises 15 residues. The germline gives CDR1 LNHDA, CDR2 SQIVND (reference sequence). Trimming cost V 3 bases and J 2 bases, with 11 bases left between them. For the CDR3, the DNA is TGTGCCAGTAGTATGTGGGGGCTTGGCAATCAGCCCCAGCATTTT. Residues: CASSMWGLGNQPQHF.

The chain carries TRBV29-1 and TRBJ2-1; the match to TRBD1 covers 9 bases. The CDR3 runs to 15 residues. Per the germline V gene, CDR1 is SQVTM and CDR2 is ANQGSEA. The ends lost 2 bases at V and 6 bases at J; junction bases unmatched: 8. The CDR3 spells CSVEKGQGRSNEQFF. CDR3 sequence (DNA): TGCAGCGTTGAAAAGGGACAGGGACGTTCCAATGAGCAGTTCTTC.

This clone came up a few times. The chain has TRBV4-1 and TRBJ2-1; no firm D call. The CDR3 has 15 amino acids. Per germline, CDR1 MGHRA and CDR2 YSYEKL. V lost 5 bases, J lost 0 bases, and 11 bases lay in between. In DNA form, the CDR3 reads TGCGCCAGCAGCTCTTCACCGAGCTCCTACAATGAGCAGTTCTTC. Translation gives CASSSSPSSYNEQFF.

The J gene is TRBJ2-1, the V gene TRBV6-2 or TRBV6-3, with a possible D match to TRBD2 (5 bases). The V gene's germline CDR1 is MNHEY and CDR2 SVGEGT. Trimming removed 2 bases at V and 7 bases at J, with 15 bases between. The CDR3 totals 15 residues. CDR3 region: CASSYRAYGVNEQFF. In DNA form, the CDR3 reads TGTGCCAGCAGTTACAGAGCCTACGGGGTTAATGAGCAGTTCTTC.

The V gene is TRBV11-2, the J gene TRBJ2-7; D uncertain. Trimming pared 1 base from V and 3 bases from J, leaving 7 bases between. Per germline, CDR1 SGHAT and CDR2 FQNNGV. CDR3 length equals 13 residues. The CDR3 bases are TGTGCCAGCAGCTTAGGCAGTGGCTACGAGCAGTACTTC. It translates to CASSLGSGYEQYF.

The gene calls are TRBV5-5 and TRBJ2-1; TRBD2 agrees at 8 bases. The trim removed 0 bases at V and 7 bases at J, leaving 3 bases unmatched. Germline V lookup: CDR1 SGHKS, CDR2 YYEKEE (reference sequence). CDR3 size: 14 residues. Here the CDR3 reads CASSLVASGNEQFF. DNA of the CDR3: TGTGCCAGCAGCTTGGTTGCTAGCGGGAATGAGCAGTTCTTC.

The CDR3 DNA reads TGTGCAAGTCGCATGGACATCCCTCCAAACTCCTACAATGAGCAGTTCTTC. Its protein product is CASRMDIPPNSYNEQFF. The gene calls are TRBV12-2 and TRBJ2-1; the table's TRBD1 call for D was not verified on the DNA. TRBV12-2 constitutes a pseudogene. This CDR3 has 17 amino acids.

The rearrangement joins TRBV5-4 to TRBJ2-2, with D hard to call. Germline lookup yields CDR1 SGHNT and CDR2 YYREEE (reference sequence). The length of the CDR3 is 13 residues. The ends were cut back, 0 bases at V and 8 bases at J, with 8 bases in the middle. CDR3 sequence reads: CASSLESEGELFF. CDR3 bases: TGTGCCAGCAGCTTGGAAAGTGAGGGGGAGCTGTTTTTT.

The V call is TRBV7-6, the J call TRBJ1-1; D uncertain. V lost 5 bases, J lost 2 bases, and 9 bases lay in between. The CDR3 has 13 residues. CDR1 SGHVS and CDR2 FNYEAQ come from the germline V gene. CDR3 coding DNA: TGTGCCAGCAGCGTCTCAGAAAACACTGAAGCTTTCTTT. This encodes CASSVSENTEAFF.

This chain joins TRBV12-3 or TRBV12-4 and TRBJ1-5; D remains unclear. V shed 2 bases and J shed 4 bases, with 6 bases lying between them. This CDR3 contains 13 residues. CDR3 coding DNA: TGTGCCAGCAGTTTAATCGGTAATCAGCCCCAGCATTTT. Its protein product is CASSLIGNQPQHF.

The CDR3 reads CASSKAQGHTDTQYF. In DNA form, the CDR3 reads TGTGCCAGCAGCAAAGCCCAGGGCCACACAGATACGCAGTATTTT. The chain joins TRBV21-1 to TRBJ2-3; the table's D gene call, TRBD1, was not cross checked with the DNA. TRBV21-1 is tagged as a pseudogene. The CDR3 sequence is 15 residues long.